This T cell receptor (beta chain) was obtained from a study of blood T cell repertoires in COVID-19. Sequenced by immunoSEQ multiplex PCR; TCRdb stores in-frame clones only, minus some. Among more than 300,000 clones listed, more than 75% were seen once. The sample comprised PBMCs or T cells enriched from blood (not recorded which). The sequence came from a woman aged 18-29 years who had recovered from COVID-19.

CDR3 DNA: TGTGCCAGCAGTGATTTGGCAGGGTCGTACGAGCAGTACTTC. This translates into CASSDLAGSYEQYF. The rearrangement uses TRBV6-1 and TRBJ2-7; TRBD1 might be the D (5 bases). The V gene lost 3 bases and the J gene lost 4 bases, with 13 bases spanning the gap. Per the germline V gene, CDR1 is MNHNS and CDR2 is SASEGT. The CDR3 length is 14 residues.